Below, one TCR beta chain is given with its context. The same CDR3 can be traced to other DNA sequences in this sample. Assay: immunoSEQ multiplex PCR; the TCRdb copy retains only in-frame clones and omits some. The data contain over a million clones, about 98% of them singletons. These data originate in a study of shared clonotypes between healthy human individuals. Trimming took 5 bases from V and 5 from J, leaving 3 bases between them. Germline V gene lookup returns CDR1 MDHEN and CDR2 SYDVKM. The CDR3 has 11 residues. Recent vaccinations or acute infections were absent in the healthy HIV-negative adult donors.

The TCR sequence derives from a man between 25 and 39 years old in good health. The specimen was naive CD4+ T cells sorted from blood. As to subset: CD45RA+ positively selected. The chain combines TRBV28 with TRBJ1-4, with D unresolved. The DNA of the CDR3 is TGTGCCAGCAGTCCGAATGAAAAACTGTTTTTT. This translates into CASSPNEKLFF. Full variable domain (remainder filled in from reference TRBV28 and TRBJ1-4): DVKVTQSSRYLVKRTGEKVFLECVQDMDHENMFWYRQDPGLGLRLIYFSYDVKMKEKGDIPEGYSVSREKKERFSLILESASTNQTSMYLCASSPNEKLFFGSGTQLSVL.